This TCR beta chain was documented in a study of blood T cell repertoires in COVID-19. Sequencing was performed with immunoSEQ multiplex PCR; in TCRdb, only in-frame clones are kept and a portion is missing. Found here are some 73,000 clones, roughly 70% of them singletons; the top ten hold around 21%. Germline-derived CDR1 and CDR2 are SQVTM and ANQGSEA. The CDR3 extends over 12 amino acids. The V gene lost 2 bases and the J gene lost 7 bases, with 11 bases spanning the gap. The sample comprised peripheral blood. The rearrangement joins TRBV29-1 to TRBJ1-1; TRBD1 might be the D (6 bases). This TCR derives from a man in his sixties with acute or convalescent COVID-19. The CDR3 loop reads CSVEPGHREAFF. The DNA of the CDR3 is TGCAGCGTTGAACCGGGACACCGTGAAGCTTTCTTT.